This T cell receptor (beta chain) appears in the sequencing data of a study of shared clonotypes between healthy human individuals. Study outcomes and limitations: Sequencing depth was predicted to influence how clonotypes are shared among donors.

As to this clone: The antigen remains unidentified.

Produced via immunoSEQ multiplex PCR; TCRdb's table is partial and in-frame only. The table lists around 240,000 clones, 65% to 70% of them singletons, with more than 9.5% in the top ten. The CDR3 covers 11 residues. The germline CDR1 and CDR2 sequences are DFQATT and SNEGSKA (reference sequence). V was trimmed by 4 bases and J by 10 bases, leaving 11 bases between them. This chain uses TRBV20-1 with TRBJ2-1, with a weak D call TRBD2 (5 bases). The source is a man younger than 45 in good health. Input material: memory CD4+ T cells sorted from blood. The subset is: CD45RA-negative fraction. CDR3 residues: CSAKSRGEQFF. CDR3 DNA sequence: TGCAGTGCTAAGTCTAGAGGGGAGCAGTTCTTC.